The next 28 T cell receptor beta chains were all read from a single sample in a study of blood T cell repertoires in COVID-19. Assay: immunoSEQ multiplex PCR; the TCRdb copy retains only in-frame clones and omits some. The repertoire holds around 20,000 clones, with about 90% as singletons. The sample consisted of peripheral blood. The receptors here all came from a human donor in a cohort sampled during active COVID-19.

In DNA, the CDR3 is TGTGCCAGCTCACCACTGCCCCCCGCTTCGGCGGACGAGCAGTACGTC. It specifies CASSPLPPASADEQYV. The V and J genes are TRBV18 and TRBJ2-7, with D unresolved. Trimming pared 1 base from V and 5 bases from J, leaving 18 bases between. Germline CDR1 reads KGHSH; CDR2 reads LQKENI. The CDR3 length is 16 residues.

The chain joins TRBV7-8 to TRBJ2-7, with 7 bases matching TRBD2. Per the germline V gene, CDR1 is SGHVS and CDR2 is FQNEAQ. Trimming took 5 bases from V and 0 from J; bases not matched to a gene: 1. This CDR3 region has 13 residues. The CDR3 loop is CASSRDYSYEQYF. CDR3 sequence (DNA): TGTGCCAGCAGCCGGGACTACTCCTACGAGCAGTACTTC.

The CDR3 loop reads CASSLDRGVGELFF. The CDR3 nucleotides read TGTGCCAGCAGCTTGGACAGGGGGGTCGGGGAGCTGTTTTTT. The chain joins TRBV5-6 to TRBJ2-2, with TRBD1 matching over 8 bases. Germline values: CDR1 SGHDT, CDR2 YYEEEE. J was trimmed by 7 bases and V by 0 bases; bases with no gene match: 2. This CDR3 region has 14 residues.

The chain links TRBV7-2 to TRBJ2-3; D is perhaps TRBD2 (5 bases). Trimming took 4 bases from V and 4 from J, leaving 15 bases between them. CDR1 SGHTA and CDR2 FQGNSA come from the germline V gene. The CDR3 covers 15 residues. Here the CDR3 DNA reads TGTGCCAGCAGCTACGTGGGCACTAGAGCAGATACGCAGTATTTT. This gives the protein CASSYVGTRADTQYF.

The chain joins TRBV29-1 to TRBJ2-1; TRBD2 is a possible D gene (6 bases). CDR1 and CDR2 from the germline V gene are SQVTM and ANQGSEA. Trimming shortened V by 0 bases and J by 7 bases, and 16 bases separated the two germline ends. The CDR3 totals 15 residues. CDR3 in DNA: TGCAGCGTTGAAGATGGGCTAGTTGGGGGGAATGAGCAGTTCTTC. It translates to CSVEDGLVGGNEQFF.

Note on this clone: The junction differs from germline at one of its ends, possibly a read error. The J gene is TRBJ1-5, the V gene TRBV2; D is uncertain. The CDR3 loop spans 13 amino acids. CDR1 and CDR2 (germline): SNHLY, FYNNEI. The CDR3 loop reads CASSIGSKQPQHF. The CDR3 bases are TGTGCCAGCAGTATTGGTAGCAAGCAGCCCCAGCATTTT.

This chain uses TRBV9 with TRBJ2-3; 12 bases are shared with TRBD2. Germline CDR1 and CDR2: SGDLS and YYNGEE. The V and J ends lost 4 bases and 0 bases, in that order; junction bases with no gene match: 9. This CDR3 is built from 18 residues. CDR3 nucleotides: TGTGCCAGCAGCACCCGACTAGCGGGGGATTCTAGCACAGATACGCAGTATTTT. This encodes CASSTRLAGDSSTDTQYF.

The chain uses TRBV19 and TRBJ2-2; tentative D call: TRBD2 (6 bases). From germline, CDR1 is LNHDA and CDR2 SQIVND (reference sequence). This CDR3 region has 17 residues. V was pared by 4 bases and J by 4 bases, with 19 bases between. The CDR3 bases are TGTGCCAGTAGTACCCGGTCGGGGGTTTCGGGCACCGGGGAGCTGTTTTTT. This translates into CASSTRSGVSGTGELFF.

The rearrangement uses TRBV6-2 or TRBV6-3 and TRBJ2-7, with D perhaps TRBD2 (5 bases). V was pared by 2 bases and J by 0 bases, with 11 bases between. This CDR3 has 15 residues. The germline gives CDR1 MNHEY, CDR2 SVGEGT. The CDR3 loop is CASSYLGVSSYEQYV. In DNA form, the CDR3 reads TGTGCCAGCAGTTACCTCGGGGTGAGCTCCTACGAGCAGTACGTC.

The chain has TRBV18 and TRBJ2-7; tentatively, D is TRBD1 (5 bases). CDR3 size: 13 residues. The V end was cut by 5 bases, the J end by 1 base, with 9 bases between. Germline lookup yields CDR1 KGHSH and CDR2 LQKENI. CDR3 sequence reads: CASSTAGSYEQYV. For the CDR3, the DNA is TGTGCCAGCTCAACCGCAGGGTCCTACGAGCAGTACGTC.

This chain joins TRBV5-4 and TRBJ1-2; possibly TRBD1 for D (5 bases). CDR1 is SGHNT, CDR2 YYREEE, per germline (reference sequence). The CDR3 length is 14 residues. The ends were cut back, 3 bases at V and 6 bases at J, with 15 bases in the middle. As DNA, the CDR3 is TGTGCCAGCAGCTCGACGGGGGATAGGGATGGCTACACCTTC. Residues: CASSSTGDRDGYTF.

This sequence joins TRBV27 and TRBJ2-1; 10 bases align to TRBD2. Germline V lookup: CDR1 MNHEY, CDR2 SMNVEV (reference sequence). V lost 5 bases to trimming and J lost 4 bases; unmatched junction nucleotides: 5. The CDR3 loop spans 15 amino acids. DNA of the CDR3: TGTGCCAGCAGTCACCCTAGCGGGGGATACAATGAGCAGTTCTTC. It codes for CASSHPSGGYNEQFF.

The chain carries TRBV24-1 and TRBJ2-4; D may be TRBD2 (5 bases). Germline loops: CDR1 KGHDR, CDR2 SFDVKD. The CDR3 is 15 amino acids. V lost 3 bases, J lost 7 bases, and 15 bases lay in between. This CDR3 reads CATSDGITRGNIQYF. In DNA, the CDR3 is TGTGCCACCAGTGATGGTATCACTAGAGGTAACATTCAGTACTTC.

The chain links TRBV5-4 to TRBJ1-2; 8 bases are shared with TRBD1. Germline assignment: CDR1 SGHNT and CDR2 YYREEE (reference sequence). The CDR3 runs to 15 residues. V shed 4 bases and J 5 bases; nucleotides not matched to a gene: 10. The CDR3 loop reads CASSPIPGQGYGYTF. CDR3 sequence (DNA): TGTGCCAGCAGCCCGATCCCTGGACAGGGATATGGCTACACCTTC.

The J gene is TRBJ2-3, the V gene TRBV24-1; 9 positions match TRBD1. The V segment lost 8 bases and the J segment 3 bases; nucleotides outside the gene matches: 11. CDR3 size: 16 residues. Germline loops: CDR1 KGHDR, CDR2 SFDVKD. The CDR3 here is CATMTRSGTGTDTQYF. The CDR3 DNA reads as TGTGCCACCATGACACGATCCGGGACAGGGACAGATACGCAGTATTTT.

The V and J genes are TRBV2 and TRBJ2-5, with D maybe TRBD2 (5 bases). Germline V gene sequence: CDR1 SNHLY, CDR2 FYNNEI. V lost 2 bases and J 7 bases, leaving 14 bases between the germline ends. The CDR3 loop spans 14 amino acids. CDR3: CASSERRRRGTQYF. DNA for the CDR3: TGTGCCAGCAGTGAACGGCGGAGGCGCGGGACCCAGTACTTC.

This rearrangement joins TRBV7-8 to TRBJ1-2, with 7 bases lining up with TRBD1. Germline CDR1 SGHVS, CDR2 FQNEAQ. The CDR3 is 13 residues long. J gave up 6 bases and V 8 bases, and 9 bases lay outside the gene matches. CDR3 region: CASRGRQGDGYTF. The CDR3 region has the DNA TGTGCCAGCCGTGGTCGGCAGGGGGATGGCTACACCTTC.

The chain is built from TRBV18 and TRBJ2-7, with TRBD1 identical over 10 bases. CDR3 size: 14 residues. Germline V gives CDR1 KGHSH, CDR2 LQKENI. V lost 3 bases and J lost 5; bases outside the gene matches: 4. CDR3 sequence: CASSPDRGRDEQYF. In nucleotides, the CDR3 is TGTGCCAGCTCACCCGACAGGGGGCGCGACGAGCAGTACTTC.

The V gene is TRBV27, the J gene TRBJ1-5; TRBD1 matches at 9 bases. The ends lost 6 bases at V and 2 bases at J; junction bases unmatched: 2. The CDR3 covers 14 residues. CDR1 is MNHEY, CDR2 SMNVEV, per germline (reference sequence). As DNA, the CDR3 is TGTGCCAGCAGACGACAGGGGGGCAATCAGCCCCAGCATTTT. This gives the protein CASRRQGGNQPQHF.

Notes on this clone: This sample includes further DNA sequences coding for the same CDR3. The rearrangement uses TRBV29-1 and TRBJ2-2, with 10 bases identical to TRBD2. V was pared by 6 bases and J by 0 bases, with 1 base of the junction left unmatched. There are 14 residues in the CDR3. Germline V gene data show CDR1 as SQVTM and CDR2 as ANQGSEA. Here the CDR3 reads CSVGLAANTGELFF. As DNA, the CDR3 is TGCAGCGTAGGACTAGCGGCGAACACCGGGGAGCTGTTTTTT.

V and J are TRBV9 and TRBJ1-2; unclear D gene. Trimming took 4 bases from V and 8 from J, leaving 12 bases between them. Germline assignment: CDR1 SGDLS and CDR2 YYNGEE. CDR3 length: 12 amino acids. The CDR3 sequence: CASSSEGGGYTF. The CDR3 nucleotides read TGTGCCAGCAGCAGTGAGGGTGGGGGCTACACCTTC.

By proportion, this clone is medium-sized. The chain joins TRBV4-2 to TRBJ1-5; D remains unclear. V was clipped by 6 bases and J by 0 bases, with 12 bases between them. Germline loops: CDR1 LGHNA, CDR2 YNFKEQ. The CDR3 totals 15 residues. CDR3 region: CASRIEKRSNQPQHF. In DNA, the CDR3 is TGTGCCAGCAGAATAGAAAAACGTAGCAATCAGCCCCAGCATTTT.

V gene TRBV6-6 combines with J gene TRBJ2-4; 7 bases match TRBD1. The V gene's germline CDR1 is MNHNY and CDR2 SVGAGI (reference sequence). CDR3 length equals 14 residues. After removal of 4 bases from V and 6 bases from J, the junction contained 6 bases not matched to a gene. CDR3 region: CASSFRQGSNIQYF. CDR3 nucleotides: TGTGCCAGCAGTTTTCGACAGGGCTCAAACATTCAGTACTTC.

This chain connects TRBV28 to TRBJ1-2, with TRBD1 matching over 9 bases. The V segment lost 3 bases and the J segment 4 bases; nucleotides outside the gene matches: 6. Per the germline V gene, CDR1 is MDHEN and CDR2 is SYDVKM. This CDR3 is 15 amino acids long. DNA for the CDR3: TGTGCCAGCAGTTTGGGACAGGGTAGTGTCTATGGCTACACCTTC. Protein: CASSLGQGSVYGYTF.

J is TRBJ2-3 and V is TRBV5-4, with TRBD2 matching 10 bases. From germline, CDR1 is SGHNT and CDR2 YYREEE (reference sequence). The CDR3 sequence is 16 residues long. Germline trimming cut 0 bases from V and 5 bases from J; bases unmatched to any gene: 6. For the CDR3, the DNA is TGTGCCAGCAGCTTGGTCCGACTAGCGGGTCTAGATACGCAGTATTTT. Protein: CASSLVRLAGLDTQYF.

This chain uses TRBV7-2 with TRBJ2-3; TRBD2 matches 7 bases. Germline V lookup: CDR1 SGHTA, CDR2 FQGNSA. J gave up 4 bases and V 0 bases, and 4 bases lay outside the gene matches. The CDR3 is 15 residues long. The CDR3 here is CASSLARLAADTQYF. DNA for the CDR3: TGTGCCAGCAGCTTAGCGAGACTAGCCGCAGATACGCAGTATTTT.

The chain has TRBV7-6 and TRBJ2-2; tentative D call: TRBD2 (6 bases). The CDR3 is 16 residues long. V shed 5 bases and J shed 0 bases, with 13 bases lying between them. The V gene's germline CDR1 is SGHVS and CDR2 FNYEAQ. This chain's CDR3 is CASSPRGGANTGELFF. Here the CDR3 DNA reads TGTGCCAGCAGCCCCCGGGGAGGTGCGAACACCGGGGAGCTGTTTTTT.

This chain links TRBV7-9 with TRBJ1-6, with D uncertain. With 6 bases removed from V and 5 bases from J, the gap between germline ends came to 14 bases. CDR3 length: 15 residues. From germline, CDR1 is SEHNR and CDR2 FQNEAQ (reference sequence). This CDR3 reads CASRASGKDNSPLHF. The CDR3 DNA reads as TGTGCCAGCAGGGCTTCCGGGAAAGATAATTCACCCCTCCACTTT.